Included here is one T cell receptor (beta chain) sequence, with context. The data belong to a study of blood T cells in healthy people across ages. At the level of the study: Using template switching, researchers captured about one barcoded beta molecule for each two T cells.

V shed 4 bases and J shed 4 bases, with 7 bases lying between them. The CDR3 sequence is 11 residues long. Germline CDR1 DFQATT, CDR2 SNEGSKA (reference sequence). It was with a sample-barcoded 5' primer and a J-beta primer mix that a second PCR of about 6 to 12 cycles was run. From each sample, at least 3 million paired-end reads containing CDR3 were obtained. TCRdb used MiXCR to reprocess the 5' RACE reads, holding one entry per CDR3 protein. The sample holds about 1.5 million distinct CDR3 sequences, approximately 42% seen once. Per sample, extraction of total RNA gave at least 5.5 micrograms in every case.

Sequencing was done on a sample of blood. The V gene is TRBV20-1, the J gene TRBJ2-5; D remains unclear. The receptor was derived from a woman between 18 and 29 years old in good health. CDR3 residues: CSANVLETQYF. Here the CDR3 DNA reads TGCAGTGCTAATGTACTAGAGACCCAGTACTTC.